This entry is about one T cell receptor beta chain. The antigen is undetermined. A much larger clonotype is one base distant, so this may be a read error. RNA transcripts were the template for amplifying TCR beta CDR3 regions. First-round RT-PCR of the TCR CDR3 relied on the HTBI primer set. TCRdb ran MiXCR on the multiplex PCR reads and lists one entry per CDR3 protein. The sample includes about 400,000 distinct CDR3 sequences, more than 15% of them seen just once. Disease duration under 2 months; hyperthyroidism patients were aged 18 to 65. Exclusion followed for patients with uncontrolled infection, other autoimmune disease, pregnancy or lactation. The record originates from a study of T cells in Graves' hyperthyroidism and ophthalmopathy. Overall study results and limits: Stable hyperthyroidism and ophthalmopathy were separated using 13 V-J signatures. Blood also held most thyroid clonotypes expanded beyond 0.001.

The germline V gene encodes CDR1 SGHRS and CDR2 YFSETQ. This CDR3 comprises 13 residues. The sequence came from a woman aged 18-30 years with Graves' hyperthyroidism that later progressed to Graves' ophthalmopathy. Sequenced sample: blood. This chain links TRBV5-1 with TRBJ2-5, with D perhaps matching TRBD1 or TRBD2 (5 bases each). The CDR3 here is CASSWDPGETQCF. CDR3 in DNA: TGCGCCAGCAGCTGGGACCCCGGGGAGACCCAGTGCTTC.